The 14 T cell receptor beta chains in this list originate from one sample, sequenced in a study of CD8+CD57+ T cells in acquired aplastic anemia. TCR beta VDJ and CDR3 profiles were obtained from a genomic DNA template. TCRdb independently ran MiXCR on the reads; one entry per CDR3 protein. Among around 200,000 distinct CDR3 sequences listed, under 55% were seen once. Flow cytometry had shown expanded CD8+CD57+ cells in the patients chosen for sequencing. Sequences were obtained from sorted CD4+, CD8+, or CD8+CD57+ T cells (not recorded which) from PBMCs. These receptors came from a human donor with aplastic anemia.

The chain is built from TRBV6-5 and TRBJ2-7; 7 bases agree with TRBD2. Germline lookup yields CDR1 MNHEY and CDR2 SVGAGI. CDR3 length: 14 amino acids. V dropped 0 bases and J dropped 3; count of bases not matched to a gene: 2. The CDR3 here is CASSYSGGGYEQYF. CDR3 in DNA: TGTGCCAGCAGTTACTCGGGGGGGGGCTACGAGCAGTACTTC.

CDR3 DNA sequence: TGTGCCACCAGTGATTTGCCTGGGGGAACTGAAGCTTTCTTT. This translates into CATSDLPGGTEAFF. The chain links TRBV24-1 to TRBJ1-1; D may be TRBD1 (5 bases). The CDR3 is 14 amino acids. Germline-derived CDR1 and CDR2 are KGHDR and SFDVKD. Trimming took off 0 bases at V and 5 bases at J, with 9 bases between the two ends.

The J gene is TRBJ2-7, the V gene TRBV2, with unresolved D. V dropped 2 bases and J dropped 6 bases, with 5 bases sitting between them. This CDR3 region has 11 residues. CDR1 SNHLY and CDR2 FYNNEI come from the germline V gene. The CDR3 region is CASSESGEQYF. The CDR3, as DNA: TGTGCCAGCAGTGAATCGGGCGAGCAGTACTTC.

Ten or more counts support this clonotype. The V and J genes are TRBV14 and TRBJ2-2; D gene ambiguous. Germline V gene lookup returns CDR1 SGHDN and CDR2 FVKESK. V was clipped by 0 bases and J by 1 base, with 9 bases between them. CDR3 length: 16 amino acids. In DNA, the CDR3 is TGTGCCAGCAGCCAAGAGTCGATACGGAACACCGGGGAGCTGTTTTTT. As protein: CASSQESIRNTGELFF.

The chain recombines TRBV13 with TRBJ1-1; a weak D match, TRBD1 (6 bases). Germline lookup yields CDR1 PRHDT and CDR2 FYEKMQ (reference sequence). The CDR3 extends over 15 amino acids. The V end was cut by 4 bases, the J end by 6 bases, with 18 bases between. CDR3 coding DNA: TGTGCCAGCAGCTCTAGGAGGGGGGGGACCCCTGAAGCTTTCTTT. This translates into CASSSRRGGTPEAFF.

The chain uses TRBV5-1 and TRBJ1-3; D unresolved. The CDR3 is made up of 13 amino acids. Trimming left V 3 bases short and J 4 bases short, with 8 bases between. Germline V gene sequence: CDR1 SGHRS, CDR2 YFSETQ. In DNA form, the CDR3 reads TGCGCCAGCAGCTCTACAGCCGGAAACACCATATATTTT. Protein: CASSSTAGNTIYF.

The chain is built from TRBV5-4 and TRBJ2-7, with 7 nucleotides matching TRBD1. Germline-derived CDR1 and CDR2 are SGHNT and YYREEE (reference sequence). The CDR3 totals 14 residues. V shed 10 bases, J shed 4 bases, and the junction held 14 bases outside the gene matches. The CDR3 region is CADSPGQSLYEQYF. For the CDR3, the DNA is TGTGCCGACAGCCCGGGACAGAGTTTATACGAGCAGTACTTC.

V is TRBV19 and J is TRBJ2-7; D tentatively reads TRBD1 or TRBD2 (6 bases each). The CDR3 is 16 amino acids. Looked up from germline, CDR1 is LNHDA and CDR2 is SQIVND (reference sequence). This chain's CDR3 is CVSSAGGGGPYYEQYV. CDR3 sequence (DNA): TGTGTCAGTAGCGCTGGCGGAGGGGGGCCTTACTACGAGCAGTACGTC.

To note about this clonotype: Since no conserved phenylalanine or tryptophan closes the CDR3, a read error is the likely cause. The limits of the CDR3 on the DNA are not certain, so only TCRdb's listed CDR3 is given. The chain joins TRBV9 to TRBJ1-1. Germline V lookup: CDR1 SGDLS, CDR2 YYNGEE. The CDR3 adds up to 8 amino acids, both ends counted. The CDR3 sequence is CASSVANS.

V usage is TRBV19 and J usage is TRBJ2-7; 8 positions agree with TRBD1. The CDR3 covers 14 residues. CDR1 and CDR2 (germline): LNHDA, SQIVND (reference sequence). V shed 2 bases, J shed 9 bases, and the junction held 9 bases outside the gene matches. The DNA for the CDR3 is TGTGCCAGTAGTATAAGAGGGCCAGGGGGCGTGCAGTACTTC. The encoded protein is CASSIRGPGGVQYF.

This clonotype was seen only a few times. The gene calls are TRBV27 and TRBJ1-5; D gene ambiguous. The germline gives CDR1 MNHEY, CDR2 SMNVEV (reference sequence). The CDR3 sequence is 15 residues long. The germline V and J ends were trimmed by 0 bases and 5 bases, with 11 bases remaining between them. For the CDR3, the DNA is TGTGCCAGCAGTTTATCGGCCGGGGTGGATCAGCCCCAGCATTTT. Translated, it gives CASSLSAGVDQPQHF.

This clonotype was seen at least ten times. The chain has TRBV10-3 and TRBJ1-5; a possible D gene is TRBD1 (5 bases). The germline V gene encodes CDR1 ENHRY and CDR2 SYGVKD. This CDR3 region has 14 residues. V was shortened by 9 bases and J by 3 bases, with 15 bases between the two germline ends. CDR3 DNA sequence: TGTGCCATGAACCGGGGGGGTCCCAATCAGCCCCAGCATTTT. This encodes CAMNRGGPNQPQHF.

The table lists this clonotype with a few counts. The gene calls are TRBV10-3 and TRBJ2-7, with 11 nucleotides matching TRBD2. V dropped 0 bases and J dropped 4; count of bases not matched to a gene: 2. The CDR3 has 15 residues. Germline CDR1 and CDR2: ENHRY and SYGVKD. In DNA, the CDR3 is TGTGCCATCAGTGAGTCGACTAGCGGGGCGTACGAGCAGTACTTC. As protein: CAISESTSGAYEQYF.

Ten or more counts support this clonotype. The V call is TRBV20-1, the J call TRBJ1-2, with 7 bases identical to TRBD1. The length of the CDR3 is 16 residues. The V and J ends lost 6 bases and 0 bases, in that order; junction bases with no gene match: 13. Germline loops: CDR1 DFQATT, CDR2 SNEGSKA (reference sequence). The CDR3 spells CSAEKMDRLTNYGYTF. CDR3 DNA sequence: TGCAGTGCCGAAAAAATGGACAGGCTCACTAACTATGGCTACACCTTC.